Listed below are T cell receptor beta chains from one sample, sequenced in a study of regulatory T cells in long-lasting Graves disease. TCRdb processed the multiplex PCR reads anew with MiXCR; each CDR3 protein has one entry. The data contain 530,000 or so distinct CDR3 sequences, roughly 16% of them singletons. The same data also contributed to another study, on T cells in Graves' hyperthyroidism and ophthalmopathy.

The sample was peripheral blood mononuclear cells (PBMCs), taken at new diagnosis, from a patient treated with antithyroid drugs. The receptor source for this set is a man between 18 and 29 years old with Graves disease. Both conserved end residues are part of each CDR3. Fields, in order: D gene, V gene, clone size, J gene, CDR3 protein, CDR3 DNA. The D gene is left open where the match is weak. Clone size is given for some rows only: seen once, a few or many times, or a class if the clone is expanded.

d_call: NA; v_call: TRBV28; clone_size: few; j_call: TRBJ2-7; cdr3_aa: CASSSEISGDYEQYF; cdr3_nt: TGTGCCAGCAGTTCCGAAATTTCAGGGGACTACGAGCAGTACTTC
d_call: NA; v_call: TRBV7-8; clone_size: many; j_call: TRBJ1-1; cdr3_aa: CASSAVPTGTGNTEAFF; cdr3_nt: TGTGCCAGCAGCGCCGTTCCTACAGGAACGGGGAACACTGAAGCTTTCTTT
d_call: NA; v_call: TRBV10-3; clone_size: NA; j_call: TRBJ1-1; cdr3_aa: CAIRGWSRRMGVGTEAFF; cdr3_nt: TGTGCCATCAGGGGATGGTCCAGAAGGATGGGAGTGGGCACTGAAGCTTTCTTT
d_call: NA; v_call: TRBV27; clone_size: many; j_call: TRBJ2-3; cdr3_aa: CASSLQPDPDTQYF; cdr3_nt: TGTGCCAGCAGTTTACAGCCCGACCCCGATACGCAGTATTTT
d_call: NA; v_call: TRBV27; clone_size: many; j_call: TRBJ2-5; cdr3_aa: CASSLLGTETQYF; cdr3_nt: TGTGCCAGCAGTTTATTAGGGACGGAGACCCAGTACTTC
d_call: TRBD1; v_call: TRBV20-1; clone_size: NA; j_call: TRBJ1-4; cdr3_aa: CSAMTGGKEKLFF; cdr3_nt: TGCAGTGCTATGACAGGGGGGAAAGAAAAACTGTTTTTT
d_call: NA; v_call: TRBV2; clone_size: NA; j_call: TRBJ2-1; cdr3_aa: CASSAGAWQFF; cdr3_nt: TGTGCCAGCAGTGCCGGAGCGTGGCAGTTCTTC
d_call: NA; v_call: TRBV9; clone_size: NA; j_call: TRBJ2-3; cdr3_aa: CASSTRQVPATQYF; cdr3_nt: TGTGCCAGCAGCACGCGACAAGTACCAGCTACGCAGTATTTT
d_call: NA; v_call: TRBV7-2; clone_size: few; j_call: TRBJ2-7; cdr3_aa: CASSPTAGLTYEQYF; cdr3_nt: TGTGCCAGCAGCCCAACAGCGGGTCTGACCTACGAGCAGTACTTC
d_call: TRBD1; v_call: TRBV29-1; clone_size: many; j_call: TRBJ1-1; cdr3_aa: CSVEWRTGRTFAEAFF; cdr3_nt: TGCAGCGTTGAATGGCGGACAGGGCGGACGTTCGCTGAAGCTTTCTTT
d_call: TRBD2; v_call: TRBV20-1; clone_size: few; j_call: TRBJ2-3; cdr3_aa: CSASYLTGRGRGGTQYF; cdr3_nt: TGCAGTGCTAGTTATCTCACGGGGAGGGGACGTGGAGGTACGCAGTATTTT
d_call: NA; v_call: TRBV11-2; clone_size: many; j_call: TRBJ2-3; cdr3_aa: CASSRVTDTQYF; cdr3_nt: TGTGCCAGCAGCCGTGTAACAGATACGCAGTATTTT
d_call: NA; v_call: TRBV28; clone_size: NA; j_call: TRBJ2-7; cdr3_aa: CASSFRVRNGQYF; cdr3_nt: TGTGCCAGCAGTTTTCGGGTTCGCAATGGGCAGTACTTC
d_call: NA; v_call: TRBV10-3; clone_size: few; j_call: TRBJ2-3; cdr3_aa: CAISEPLRRDTQYF; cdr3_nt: TGTGCCATCAGTGAGCCCCTCCGGAGGGATACGCAGTATTTT
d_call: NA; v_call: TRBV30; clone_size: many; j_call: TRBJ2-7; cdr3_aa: CAWSGLEDGIYEQYF; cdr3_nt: TGTGCCTGGAGTGGGTTGGAGGACGGCATCTACGAGCAGTACTTC
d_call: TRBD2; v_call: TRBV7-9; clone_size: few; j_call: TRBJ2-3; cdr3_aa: CASLLEREGPDTQYF; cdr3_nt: TGTGCCAGTCTCCTAGAGCGGGAGGGCCCCGATACGCAGTATTTT
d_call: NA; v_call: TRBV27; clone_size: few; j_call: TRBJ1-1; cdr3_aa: CASTQLGSVNTEAFF; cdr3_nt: TGTGCCAGCACCCAACTGGGATCGGTCAACACTGAAGCTTTCTTT
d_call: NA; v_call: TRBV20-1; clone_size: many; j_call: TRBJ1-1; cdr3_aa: CSARVAGRTTEAFF; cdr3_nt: TGCAGTGCTAGAGTCGCAGGGCGGACCACTGAAGCTTTCTTT
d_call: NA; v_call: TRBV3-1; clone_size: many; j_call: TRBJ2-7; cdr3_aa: CASSQVRSKRYF; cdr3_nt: TGTGCCAGCAGCCAAGTAAGAAGCAAGAGGTACTTC
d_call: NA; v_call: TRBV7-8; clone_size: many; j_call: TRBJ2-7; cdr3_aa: CASSRDRGFYEQYF; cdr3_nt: TGTGCCAGCAGCCGGGACCGTGGTTTCTACGAGCAGTACTTC
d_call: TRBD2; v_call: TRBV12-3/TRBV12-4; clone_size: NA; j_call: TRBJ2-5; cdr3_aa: CASSLLAGGWETQYF; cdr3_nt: TGTGCCAGCAGTTTATTAGCGGGAGGATGGGAGACCCAGTACTTC
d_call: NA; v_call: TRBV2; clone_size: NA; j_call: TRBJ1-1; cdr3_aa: CASSYPPNTEAFF; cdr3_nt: TGTGCCAGCAGCTATCCCCCTAACACTGAAGCTTTCTTT
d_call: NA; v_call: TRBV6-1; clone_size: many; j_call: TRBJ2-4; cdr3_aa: CASSELDSSASKNIQYF; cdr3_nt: TGTGCCAGCAGTGAACTAGATTCTTCAGCTAGCAAAAACATTCAGTACTTC
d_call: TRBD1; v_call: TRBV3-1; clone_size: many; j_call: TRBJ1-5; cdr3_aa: CASSSTGESNQPQHF; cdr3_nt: TGTGCCAGCAGTTCCACAGGGGAAAGCAATCAGCCCCAGCATTTT
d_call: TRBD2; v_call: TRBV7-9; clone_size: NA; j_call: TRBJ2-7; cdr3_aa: CASSRGERKGEQYF; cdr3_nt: TGTGCCAGCAGCCGGGGGGAGCGGAAAGGCGAGCAGTACTTC
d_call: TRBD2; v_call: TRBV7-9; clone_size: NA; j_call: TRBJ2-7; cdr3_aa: CASTKTSGYEQYF; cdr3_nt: TGTGCCAGCACCAAGACTAGCGGGTACGAGCAGTACTTC
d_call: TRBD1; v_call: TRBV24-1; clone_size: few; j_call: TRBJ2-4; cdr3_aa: CATSDPPRTGEKNIQYF; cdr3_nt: TGTGCCACCAGTGACCCACCCCGGACAGGCGAGAAAAACATTCAGTACTTC
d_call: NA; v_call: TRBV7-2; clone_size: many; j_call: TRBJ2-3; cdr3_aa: CASSPDSSSTDTQYF; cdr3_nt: TGTGCCAGCAGCCCGGACAGTTCTAGCACAGATACGCAGTATTTT
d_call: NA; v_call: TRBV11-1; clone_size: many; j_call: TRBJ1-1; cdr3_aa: CASSLGQPRTEAFF; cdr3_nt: TGTGCCAGCAGCTTAGGTCAACCACGCACTGAAGCTTTCTTT
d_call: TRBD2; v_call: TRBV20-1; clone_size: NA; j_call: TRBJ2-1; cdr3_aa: CSAIHSGGRAFEQFF; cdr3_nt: TGCAGTGCTATACATTCTGGCGGGAGGGCCTTTGAGCAGTTCTTC
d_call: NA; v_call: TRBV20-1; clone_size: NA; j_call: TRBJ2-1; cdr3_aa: CSARDPGSPYNEQFF; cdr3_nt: TGCAGTGCTAGAGATCCCGGTTCCCCCTACAATGAGCAGTTCTTC
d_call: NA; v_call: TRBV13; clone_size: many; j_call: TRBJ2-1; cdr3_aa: CASSFTVGPYNEQFF; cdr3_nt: TGTGCCAGCAGCTTCACGGTGGGCCCCTACAATGAGCAGTTCTTC
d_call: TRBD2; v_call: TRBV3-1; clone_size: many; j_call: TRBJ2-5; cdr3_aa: CASSQEASGSRETQYF; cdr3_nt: TGTGCCAGCAGCCAAGAGGCTAGCGGGAGCCGGGAGACCCAGTACTTC
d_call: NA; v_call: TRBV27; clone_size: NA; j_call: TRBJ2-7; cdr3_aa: CASSSVAAEYEQYF; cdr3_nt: TGTGCCAGCAGTTCCGTAGCGGCCGAATACGAGCAGTACTTC
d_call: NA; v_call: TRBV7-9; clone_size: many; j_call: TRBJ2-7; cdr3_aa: CASSLGQASSYEQYF; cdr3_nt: TGTGCCAGCAGCTTGGGTCAGGCGAGCTCCTACGAGCAGTACTTC
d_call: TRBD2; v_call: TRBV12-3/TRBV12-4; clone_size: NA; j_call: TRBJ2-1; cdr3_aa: CASISGRVWNEQFF; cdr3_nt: TGTGCCAGCATCTCCGGGAGGGTATGGAATGAGCAGTTCTTC
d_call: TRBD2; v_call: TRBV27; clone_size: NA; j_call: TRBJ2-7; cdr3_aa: CASSLLSPSGPYEQYF; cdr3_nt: TGTGCCAGCAGTTTATTAAGCCCTAGCGGACCCTACGAGCAGTACTTC
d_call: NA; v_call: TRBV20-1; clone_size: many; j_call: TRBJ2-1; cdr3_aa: CSASVDEQFF; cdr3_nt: TGCAGTGCCTCAGTGGATGAGCAGTTCTTC
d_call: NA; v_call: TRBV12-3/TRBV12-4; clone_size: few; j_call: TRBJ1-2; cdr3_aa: CASTQGGGGYGYTF; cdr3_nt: TGTGCCAGCACCCAGGGTGGAGGAGGCTATGGCTACACCTTC
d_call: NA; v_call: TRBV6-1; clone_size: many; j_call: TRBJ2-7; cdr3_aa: CASGELVLYEQYF; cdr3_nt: TGTGCCAGCGGGGAGCTAGTGCTCTACGAGCAGTACTTC
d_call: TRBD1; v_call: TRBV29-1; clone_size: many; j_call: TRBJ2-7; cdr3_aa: CSVGETGWRYF; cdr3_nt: TGCAGCGTTGGAGAGACAGGGTGGCGGTACTTC
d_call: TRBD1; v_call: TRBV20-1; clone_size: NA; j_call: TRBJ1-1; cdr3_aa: CSAGTAGAFF; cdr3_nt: TGCAGTGCTGGGACAGCGGGAGCTTTCTTT
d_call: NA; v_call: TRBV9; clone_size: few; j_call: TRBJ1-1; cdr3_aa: CASSVEGQWDEAFF; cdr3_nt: TGTGCCAGCAGCGTAGAAGGACAGTGGGATGAAGCTTTCTTT
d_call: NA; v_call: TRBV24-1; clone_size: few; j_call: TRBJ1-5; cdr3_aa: CATSDSAVLTQPQHF; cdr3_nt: TGTGCCACCAGTGACTCCGCGGTGCTTACTCAGCCCCAGCATTTT
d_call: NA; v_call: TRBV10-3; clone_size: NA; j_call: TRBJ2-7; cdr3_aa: CAIRERQAYEQYF; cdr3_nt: TGTGCCATCAGAGAACGACAGGCCTACGAGCAGTACTTC
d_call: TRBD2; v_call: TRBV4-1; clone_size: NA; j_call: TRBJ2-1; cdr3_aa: CASSPVGGLTYNEQFF; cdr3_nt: TGCGCCAGCAGCCCGGTGGGAGGGCTCACCTACAATGAGCAGTTCTTC
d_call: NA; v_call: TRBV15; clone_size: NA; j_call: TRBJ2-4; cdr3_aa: CATSSGPLIQYF; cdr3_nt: TGTGCCACCAGCAGTGGACCCTTGATTCAGTACTTC
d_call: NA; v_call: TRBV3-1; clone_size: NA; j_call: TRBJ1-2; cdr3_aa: CASSPRAVGDYGYTF; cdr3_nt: TGTGCCAGCAGTCCCCGGGCGGTGGGGGACTATGGCTACACCTTC
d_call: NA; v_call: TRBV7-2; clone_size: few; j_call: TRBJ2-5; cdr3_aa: CASSYPRGREETQYF; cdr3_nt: TGTGCCAGCAGCTACCCCAGGGGTCGGGAAGAGACCCAGTACTTC
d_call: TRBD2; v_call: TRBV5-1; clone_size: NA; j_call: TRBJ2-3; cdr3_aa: CASSTILAGLTDTQYF; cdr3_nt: TGCGCCAGCAGCACTATACTAGCGGGCCTCACAGATACGCAGTATTTT
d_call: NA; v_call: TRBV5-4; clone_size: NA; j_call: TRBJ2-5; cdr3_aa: CASSFEVQETQYF; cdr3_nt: TGTGCCAGCAGCTTCGAGGTACAAGAGACCCAGTACTTC
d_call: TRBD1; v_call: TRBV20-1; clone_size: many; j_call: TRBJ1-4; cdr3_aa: CSAQGRDRDDEKLFF; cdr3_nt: TGCAGTGCCCAGGGACGGGACAGGGATGATGAAAAACTGTTTTTT
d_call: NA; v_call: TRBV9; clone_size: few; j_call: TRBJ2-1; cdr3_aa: CASSVARGGDEQFF; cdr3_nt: TGTGCCAGCAGCGTAGCCAGGGGTGGGGATGAGCAGTTCTTC
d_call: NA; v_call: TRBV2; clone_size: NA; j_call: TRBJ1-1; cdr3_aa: CASSQSGWTEAFF; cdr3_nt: TGTGCCAGCAGCCAGAGCGGGTGGACTGAAGCTTTCTTT
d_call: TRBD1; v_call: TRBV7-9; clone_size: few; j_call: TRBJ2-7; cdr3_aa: CASSLGPDRGLVYEQYF; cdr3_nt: TGTGCCAGCAGCTTGGGTCCCGACAGGGGGCTTGTATACGAGCAGTACTTC
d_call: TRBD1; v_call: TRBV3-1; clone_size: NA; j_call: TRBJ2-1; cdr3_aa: CASSQDRFSAQGFFEQFF; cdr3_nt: TGTGCCAGCAGCCAAGATCGATTTTCTGCACAGGGGTTTTTTGAGCAGTTCTTC
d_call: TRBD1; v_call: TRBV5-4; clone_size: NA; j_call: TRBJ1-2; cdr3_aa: CASSLSSQGQGVGYTF; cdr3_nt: TGTGCCAGCAGCTTGTCTTCTCAGGGACAGGGTGTTGGCTACACCTTC
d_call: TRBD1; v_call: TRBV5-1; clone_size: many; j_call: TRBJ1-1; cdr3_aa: CASSPGDRDLTEAFF; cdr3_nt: TGCGCCAGCAGCCCCGGGGACAGGGATCTTACTGAAGCTTTCTTT
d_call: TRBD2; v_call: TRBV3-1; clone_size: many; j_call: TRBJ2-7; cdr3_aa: CASSEASGPYEQYF; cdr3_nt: TGTGCCAGCAGCGAGGCTAGCGGACCCTACGAGCAGTACTTC
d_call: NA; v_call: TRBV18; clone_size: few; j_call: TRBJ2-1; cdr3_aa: CASSYKSGSGNEQFF; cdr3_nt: TGTGCCAGCTCCTATAAATCGGGATCGGGCAATGAGCAGTTCTTC